This T cell receptor (beta chain) was profiled in a study of cytomegalovirus exposure and HLA in healthy donors. Findings and caveats of the study: In vitro checks showed that a few CMV-associated chains really do target CMV antigens.

This clone was observed once. The antigen is undetermined. TCRdb's copy holds only in-frame clones and misses some; the assay was immunoSEQ multiplex PCR. The sample shows roughly 80,000 clones, approximately 93% of them seen only once. The CDR3 totals 14 residues. Losses at the gene ends were 5 bases for V and 4 bases for J; bases not matched to a gene: 6. Germline CDR1 is SGHTA and CDR2 is FQGNSA. The V and J genes are TRBV7-2 and TRBJ2-3; 7 bases are shared with TRBD2. This TCR derives from a woman aged 18-30 years in good health and CMV-seropositive. Sequencing used PBMCs. The CDR3 bases are TGTGCCAGCAGCCCTGTGGGGGGGGCAGATACGCAGTATTTT. It specifies CASSPVGGADTQYF.